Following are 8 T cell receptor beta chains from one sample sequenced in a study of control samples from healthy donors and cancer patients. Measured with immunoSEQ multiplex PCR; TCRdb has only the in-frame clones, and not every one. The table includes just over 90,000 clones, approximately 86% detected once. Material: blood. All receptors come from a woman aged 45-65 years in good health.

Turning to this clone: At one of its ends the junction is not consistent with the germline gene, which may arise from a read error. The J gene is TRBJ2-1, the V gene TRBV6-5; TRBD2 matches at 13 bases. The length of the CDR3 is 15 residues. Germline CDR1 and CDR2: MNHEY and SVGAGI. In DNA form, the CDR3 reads TGTGTCAGCAGGACTAGCGGGAGCTCCTACAATGAGCAGTTCTTC. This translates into CVSRTSGSSYNEQFF.

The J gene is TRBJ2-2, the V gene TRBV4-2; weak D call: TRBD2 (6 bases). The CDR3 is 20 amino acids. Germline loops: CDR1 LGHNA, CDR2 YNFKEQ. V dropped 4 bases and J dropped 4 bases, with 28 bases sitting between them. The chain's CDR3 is CASSRENGRGYPTSTGELFF. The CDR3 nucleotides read TGTGCCAGCAGCCGCGAGAATGGGCGGGGCTACCCCACGAGCACCGGGGAGCTGTTTTTT.

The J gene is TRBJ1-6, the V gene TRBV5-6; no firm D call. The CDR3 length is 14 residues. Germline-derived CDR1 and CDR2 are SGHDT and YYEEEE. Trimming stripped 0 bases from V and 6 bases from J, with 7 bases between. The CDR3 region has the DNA TGTGCCAGCAGCTTGGGGCAGGTTAATTCACCCCTCCACTTT. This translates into CASSLGQVNSPLHF.

The DNA for the CDR3 is TGTGCCAGCAGTACGGGACAGCAGGGCTACACCTTC. Translation: CASSTGQQGYTF. The chain employs TRBV12-3 or TRBV12-4 and TRBJ1-2; 7 nucleotides line up with TRBD1. V was clipped by 5 bases and J by 8 bases; unmatched bases: 5. This CDR3 has 12 residues.

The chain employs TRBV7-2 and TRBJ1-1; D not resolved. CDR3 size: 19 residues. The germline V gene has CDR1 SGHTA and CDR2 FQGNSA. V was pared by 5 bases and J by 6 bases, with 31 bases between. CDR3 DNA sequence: TGTGCCAGCAGCCCGTGGGCACGGGGTCGGACCCTATGGGGTGCTGAAGCTTTCTTT. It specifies CASSPWARGRTLWGAEAFF.

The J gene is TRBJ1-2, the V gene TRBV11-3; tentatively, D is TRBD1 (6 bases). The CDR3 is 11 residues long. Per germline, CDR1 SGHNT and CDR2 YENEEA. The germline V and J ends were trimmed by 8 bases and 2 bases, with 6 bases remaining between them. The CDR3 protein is CASQGNYGYTF. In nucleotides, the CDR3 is TGTGCCAGCCAGGGGAACTATGGCTACACCTTC.

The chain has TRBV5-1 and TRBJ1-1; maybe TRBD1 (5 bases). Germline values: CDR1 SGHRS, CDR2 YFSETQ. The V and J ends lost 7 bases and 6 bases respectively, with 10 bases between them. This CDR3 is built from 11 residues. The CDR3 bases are TGCGCCAGCGGGGGTGGCGCTGAAGCTTTCTTT. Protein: CASGGGAEAFF. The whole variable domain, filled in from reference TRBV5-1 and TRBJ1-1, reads KAGVTQTPRYLIKTRGQQVTLSCSPISGHRSVSWYQQTPGQGLQFLFEYFSETQRNKGNFPGRFSGRQFSNSRSEMNVSTLELGDSALYLCASGGGAEAFFGQGTRLTVV.

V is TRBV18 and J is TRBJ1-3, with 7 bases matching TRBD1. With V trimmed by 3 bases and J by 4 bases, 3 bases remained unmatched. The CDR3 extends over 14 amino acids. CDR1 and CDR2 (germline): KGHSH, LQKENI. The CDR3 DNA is TGTGCCAGCTCACCCGACAGGGTCGGAAACACCATATATTTT. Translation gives CASSPDRVGNTIYF.